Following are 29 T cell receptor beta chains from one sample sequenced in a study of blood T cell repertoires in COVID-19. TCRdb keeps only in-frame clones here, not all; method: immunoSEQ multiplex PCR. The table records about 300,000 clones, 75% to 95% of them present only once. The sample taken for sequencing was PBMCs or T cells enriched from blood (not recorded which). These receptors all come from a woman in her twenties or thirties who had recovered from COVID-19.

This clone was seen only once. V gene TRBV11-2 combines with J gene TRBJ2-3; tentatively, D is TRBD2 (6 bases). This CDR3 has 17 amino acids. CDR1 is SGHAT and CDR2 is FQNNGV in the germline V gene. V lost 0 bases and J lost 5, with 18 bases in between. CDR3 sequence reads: CASSLEFGFGGIDTQYF. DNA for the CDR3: TGTGCCAGCAGCTTAGAATTCGGCTTCGGAGGGATAGATACGCAGTATTTT.

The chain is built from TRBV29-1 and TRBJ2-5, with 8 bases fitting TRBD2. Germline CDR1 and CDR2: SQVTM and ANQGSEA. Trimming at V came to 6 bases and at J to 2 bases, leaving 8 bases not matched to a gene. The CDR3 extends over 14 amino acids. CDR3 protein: CSVAGGVGQETQYF. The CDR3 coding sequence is TGCAGCGTCGCGGGGGGTGTGGGACAAGAGACCCAGTACTTC.

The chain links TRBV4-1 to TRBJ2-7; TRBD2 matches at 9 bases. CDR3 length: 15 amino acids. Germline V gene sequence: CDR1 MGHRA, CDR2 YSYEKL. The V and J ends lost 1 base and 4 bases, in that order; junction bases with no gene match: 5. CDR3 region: CASSQVLAGGYEQYF. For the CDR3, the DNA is TGCGCCAGCAGCCAAGTCCTGGCGGGAGGGTACGAGCAGTACTTC.

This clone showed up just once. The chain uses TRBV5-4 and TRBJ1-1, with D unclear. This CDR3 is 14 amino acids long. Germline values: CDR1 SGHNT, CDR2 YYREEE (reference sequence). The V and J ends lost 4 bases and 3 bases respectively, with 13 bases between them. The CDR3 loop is CASSPPSVDTEAFF. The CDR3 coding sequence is TGTGCCAGCAGCCCCCCGTCGGTAGACACTGAAGCTTTCTTT.

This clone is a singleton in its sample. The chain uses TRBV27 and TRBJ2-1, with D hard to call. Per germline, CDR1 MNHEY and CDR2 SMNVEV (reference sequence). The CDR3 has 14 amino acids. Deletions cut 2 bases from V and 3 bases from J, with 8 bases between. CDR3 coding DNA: TGTGCCAGCAGTTTAATTAGCTACTACAATGAGCAGTTCTTC. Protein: CASSLISYYNEQFF.

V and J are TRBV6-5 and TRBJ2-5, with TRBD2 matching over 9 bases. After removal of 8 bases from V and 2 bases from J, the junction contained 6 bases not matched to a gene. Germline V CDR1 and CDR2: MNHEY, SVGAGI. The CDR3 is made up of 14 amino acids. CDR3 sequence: CASGRLAEQETQYF. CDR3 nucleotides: TGTGCCAGCGGGAGACTAGCGGAGCAAGAGACCCAGTACTTC.

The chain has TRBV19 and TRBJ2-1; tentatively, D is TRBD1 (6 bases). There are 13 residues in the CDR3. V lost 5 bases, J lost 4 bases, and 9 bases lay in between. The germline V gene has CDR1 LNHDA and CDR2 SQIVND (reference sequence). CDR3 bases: TGTGCCAGTAGTGACGACAGGTACAATGAGCAGTTCTTC. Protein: CASSDDRYNEQFF.

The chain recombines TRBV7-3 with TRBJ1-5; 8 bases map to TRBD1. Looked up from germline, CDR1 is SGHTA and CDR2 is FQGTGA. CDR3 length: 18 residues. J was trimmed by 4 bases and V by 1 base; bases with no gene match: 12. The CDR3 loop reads CASSLRHNRRDRNQPQHF. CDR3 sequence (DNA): TGTGCCAGCAGCTTAAGGCACAATCGCCGGGACAGGAATCAGCCCCAGCATTTT. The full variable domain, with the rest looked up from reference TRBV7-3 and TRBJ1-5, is GAGVSQTPSNKVTEKGKYVELRCDPISGHTALYWYRQSLGQGPEFLIYFQGTGAADDSGLPNDRFFAVRPEGSVSTLKIQRTERGDSAVYLCASSLRHNRRDRNQPQHFGDGTRLSIL.

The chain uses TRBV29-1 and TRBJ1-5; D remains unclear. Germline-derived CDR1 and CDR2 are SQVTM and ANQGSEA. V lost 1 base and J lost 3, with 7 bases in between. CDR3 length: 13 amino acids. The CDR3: CSVEVVPNQPQHF. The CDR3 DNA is TGCAGCGTTGAAGTAGTCCCCAATCAGCCCCAGCATTTT. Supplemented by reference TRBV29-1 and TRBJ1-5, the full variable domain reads SAVISQKPSRDICQRGTSLTIQCQVDSQVTMMFWYRQQPGQSLTLIATANQGSEATYESGFVIDKFPISRPNLTFSTLTVSNMSPEDSSIYLCSVEVVPNQPQHFGDGTRLSIL.

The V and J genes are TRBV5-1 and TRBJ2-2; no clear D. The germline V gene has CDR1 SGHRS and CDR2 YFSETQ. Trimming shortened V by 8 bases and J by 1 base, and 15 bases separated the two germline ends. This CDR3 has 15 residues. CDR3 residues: CASSPGPMNTGELFF. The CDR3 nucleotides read TGCGCCAGTTCCCCGGGTCCTATGAACACCGGGGAGCTGTTTTTT. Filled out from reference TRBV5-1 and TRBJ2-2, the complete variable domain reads KAGVTQTPRYLIKTRGQQVTLSCSPISGHRSVSWYQQTPGQGLQFLFEYFSETQRNKGNFPGRFSGRQFSNSRSEMNVSTLELGDSALYLCASSPGPMNTGELFFGEGSRLTVL.

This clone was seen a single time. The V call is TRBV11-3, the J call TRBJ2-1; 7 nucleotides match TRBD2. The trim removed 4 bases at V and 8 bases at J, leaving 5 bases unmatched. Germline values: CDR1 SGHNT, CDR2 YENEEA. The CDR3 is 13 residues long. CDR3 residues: CASSSRLADEQFF. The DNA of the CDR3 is TGTGCCAGCAGCTCTCGACTAGCCGATGAGCAGTTCTTC.

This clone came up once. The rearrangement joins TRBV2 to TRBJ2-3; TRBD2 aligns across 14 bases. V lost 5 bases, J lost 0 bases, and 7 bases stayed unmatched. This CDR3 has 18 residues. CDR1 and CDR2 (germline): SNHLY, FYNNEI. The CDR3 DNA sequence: TGTGCCAGCAGTAGGGGACTAGCGGGAGACACTAGCACAGATACGCAGTATTTT. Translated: CASSRGLAGDTSTDTQYF.

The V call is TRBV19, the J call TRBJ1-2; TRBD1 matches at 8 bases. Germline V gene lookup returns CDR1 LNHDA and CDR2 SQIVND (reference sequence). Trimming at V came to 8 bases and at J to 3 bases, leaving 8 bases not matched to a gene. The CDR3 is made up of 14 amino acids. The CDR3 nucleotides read TGTGCCAGTGCTCCGGGACAGGAGTACTATGGCTACACCTTC. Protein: CASAPGQEYYGYTF.

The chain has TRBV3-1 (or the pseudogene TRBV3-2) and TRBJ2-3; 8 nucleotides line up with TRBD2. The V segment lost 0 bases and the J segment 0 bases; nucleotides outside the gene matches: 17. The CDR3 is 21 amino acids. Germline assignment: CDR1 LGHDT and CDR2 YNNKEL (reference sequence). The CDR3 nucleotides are TGTGCCAGCAGCCAAGAGAGAGCTGGGTTGGTGGCTAGCGGGAGCACAGATACGCAGTATTTT. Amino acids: CASSQERAGLVASGSTDTQYF.

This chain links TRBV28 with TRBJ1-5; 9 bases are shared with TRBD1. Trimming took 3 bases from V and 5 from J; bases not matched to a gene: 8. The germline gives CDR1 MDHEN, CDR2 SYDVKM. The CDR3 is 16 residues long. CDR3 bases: TGTGCCAGCAGTTTGGAGGCCGGGACAGGGCATCAGCCCCAGCATTTT. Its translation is CASSLEAGTGHQPQHF.

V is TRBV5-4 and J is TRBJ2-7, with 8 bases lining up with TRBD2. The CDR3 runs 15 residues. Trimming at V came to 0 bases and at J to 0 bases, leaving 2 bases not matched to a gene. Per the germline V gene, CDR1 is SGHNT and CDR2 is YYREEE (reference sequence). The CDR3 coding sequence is TGTGCCAGCAGCTTGGGGGCGGGAGGCTCCTACGAGCAGTACTTC. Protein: CASSLGAGGSYEQYF. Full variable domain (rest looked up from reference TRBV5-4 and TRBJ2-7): ETGVTQSPTHLIKTRGQQVTLRCSSQSGHNTVSWYQQALGQGPQFIFQYYREEENGRGNFPPRFSGLQFPNYSSELNVNALELDDSALYLCASSLGAGGSYEQYFGPGTRLTVT.

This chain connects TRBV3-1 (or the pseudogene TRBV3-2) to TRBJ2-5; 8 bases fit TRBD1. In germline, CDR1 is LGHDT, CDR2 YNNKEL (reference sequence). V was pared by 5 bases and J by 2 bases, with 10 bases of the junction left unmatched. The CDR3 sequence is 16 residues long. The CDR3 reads CASSSGQGIWQETQYF. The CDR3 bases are TGTGCCAGCAGCTCAGGACAGGGAATCTGGCAAGAGACCCAGTACTTC.

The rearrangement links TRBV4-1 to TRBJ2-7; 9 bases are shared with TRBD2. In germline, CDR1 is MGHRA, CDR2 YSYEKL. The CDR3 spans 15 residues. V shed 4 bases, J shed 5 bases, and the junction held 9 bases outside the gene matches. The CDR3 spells CASSLGPSGVDEQYF. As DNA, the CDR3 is TGCGCCAGCAGCCTTGGTCCTAGCGGGGTCGACGAGCAGTACTTC.

CDR3 loop: CASSLGAGGDEQYF. As DNA, the CDR3 is TGTGCCAGCAGCTTGGGGGCGGGAGGAGACGAGCAGTACTTC. The chain employs TRBV11-3 and TRBJ2-7; 8 bases map to TRBD2. CDR3 length equals 14 residues. After removal of 3 bases from V and 5 bases from J, the junction contained 6 bases not matched to a gene. Per the germline V gene, CDR1 is SGHNT and CDR2 is YENEEA.

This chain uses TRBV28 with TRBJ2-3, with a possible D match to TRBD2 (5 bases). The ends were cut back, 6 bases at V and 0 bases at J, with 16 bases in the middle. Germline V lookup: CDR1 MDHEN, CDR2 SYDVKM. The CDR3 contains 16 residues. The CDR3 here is CASSSGVWGSTDTQYF. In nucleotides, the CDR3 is TGTGCCAGCAGCTCCGGGGTTTGGGGTAGCACAGATACGCAGTATTTT.

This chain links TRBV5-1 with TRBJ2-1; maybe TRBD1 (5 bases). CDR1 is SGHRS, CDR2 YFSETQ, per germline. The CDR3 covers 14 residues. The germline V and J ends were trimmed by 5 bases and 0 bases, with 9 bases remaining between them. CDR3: CASRAGNSYNEQFF. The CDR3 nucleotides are TGCGCCAGCAGAGCAGGGAACTCCTACAATGAGCAGTTCTTC.

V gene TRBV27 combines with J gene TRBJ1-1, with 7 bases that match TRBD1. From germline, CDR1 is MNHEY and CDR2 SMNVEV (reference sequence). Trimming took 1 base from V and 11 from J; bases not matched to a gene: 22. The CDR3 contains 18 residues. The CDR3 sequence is CASSLFPGPGETGAGAFF. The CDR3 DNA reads TGTGCCAGCAGTTTATTCCCAGGCCCCGGGGAAACAGGGGCTGGGGCTTTCTTT.

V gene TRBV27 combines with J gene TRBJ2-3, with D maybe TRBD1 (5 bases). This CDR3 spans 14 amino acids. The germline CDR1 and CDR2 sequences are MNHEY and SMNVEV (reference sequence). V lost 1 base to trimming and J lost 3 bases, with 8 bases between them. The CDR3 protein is CASSLWGPTDTQYF. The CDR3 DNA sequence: TGTGCCAGCAGTTTATGGGGCCCTACAGATACGCAGTATTTT.

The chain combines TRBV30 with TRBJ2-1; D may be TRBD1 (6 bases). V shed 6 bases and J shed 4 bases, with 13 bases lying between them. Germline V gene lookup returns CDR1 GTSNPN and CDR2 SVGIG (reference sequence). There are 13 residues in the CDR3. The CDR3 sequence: CACTGFSYNEQFF. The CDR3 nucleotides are TGTGCCTGCACAGGGTTTAGTTACAATGAGCAGTTCTTC.

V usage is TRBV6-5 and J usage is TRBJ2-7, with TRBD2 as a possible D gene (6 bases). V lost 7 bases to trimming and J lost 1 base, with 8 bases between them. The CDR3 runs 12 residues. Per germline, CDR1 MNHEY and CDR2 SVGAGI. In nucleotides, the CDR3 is TGTGCCAGCATGGGGGGTTCCTACGAGCAGTACTTC. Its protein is CASMGGSYEQYF.

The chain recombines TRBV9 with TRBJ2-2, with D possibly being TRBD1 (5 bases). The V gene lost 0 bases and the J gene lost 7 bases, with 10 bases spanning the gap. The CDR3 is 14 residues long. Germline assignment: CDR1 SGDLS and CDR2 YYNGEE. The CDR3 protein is CASSVVAGRGELFF. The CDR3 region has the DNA TGTGCCAGCAGCGTAGTGGCAGGGCGCGGGGAGCTGTTTTTT.

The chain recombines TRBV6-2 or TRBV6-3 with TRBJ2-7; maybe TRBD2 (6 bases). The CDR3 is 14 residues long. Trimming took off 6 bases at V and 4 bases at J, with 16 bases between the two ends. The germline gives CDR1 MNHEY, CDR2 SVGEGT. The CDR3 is CASSLEGSGYEQYF. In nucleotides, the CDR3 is TGTGCCAGCAGCCTAGAGGGTAGCGGTTACGAGCAGTACTTC.

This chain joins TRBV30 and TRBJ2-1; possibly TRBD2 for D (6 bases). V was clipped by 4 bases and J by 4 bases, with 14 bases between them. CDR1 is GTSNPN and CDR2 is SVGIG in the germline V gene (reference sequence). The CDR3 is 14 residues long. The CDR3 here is CAWKGPSEYNEQFF. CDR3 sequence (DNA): TGTGCCTGGAAGGGGCCTAGCGAGTACAATGAGCAGTTCTTC.

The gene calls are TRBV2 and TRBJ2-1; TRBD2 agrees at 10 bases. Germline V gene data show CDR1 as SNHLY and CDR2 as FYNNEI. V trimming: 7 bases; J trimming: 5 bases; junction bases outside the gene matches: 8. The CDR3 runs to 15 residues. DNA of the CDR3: TGTGCCAGCAATATACTAGCGGGGACCCACAATGAGCAGTTCTTC. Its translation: CASNILAGTHNEQFF.